Listed below are T cell receptor beta chains from one sample, sequenced in a study of cytomegalovirus exposure and HLA in healthy donors. Assay used: immunoSEQ multiplex PCR; TCRdb lists only in-frame clones, some missing. The sample yields fewer than 150,000 clones, about 79% seen once. The sequencing sample was made of PBMCs. The receptors originated from a man in his forties in good health and CMV-seropositive. The CDR3 runs from the conserved cysteine through the conserved F or W. Fields, in order: J gene, V gene, CDR3 protein.

J gene: TRBJ2-5; V gene: TRBV7-9; CDR3 protein: CASSLEGYQETQYF
J gene: TRBJ1-5; V gene: TRBV27; CDR3 protein: CASSLRTPNQPQHF
J gene: TRBJ2-3; V gene: TRBV9; CDR3 protein: CASSPRTSATDTQYF
J gene: TRBJ2-7; V gene: TRBV9; CDR3 protein: CASSAATHGYEQYF
J gene: TRBJ2-5; V gene: TRBV11-2; CDR3 protein: CASSSTGIQETQYF
J gene: TRBJ1-6; V gene: TRBV11-1; CDR3 protein: CASSQPGNSPLHF
J gene: TRBJ2-1; V gene: TRBV9; CDR3 protein: CASSVDWEGGGNEQFF
J gene: TRBJ1-1; V gene: TRBV5-1; CDR3 protein: CASSLVGGDTEAFF
J gene: TRBJ2-7; V gene: TRBV4-1; CDR3 protein: CASSQGMREQYF
J gene: TRBJ1-2; V gene: TRBV2; CDR3 protein: CASSGQFPYGCTF
J gene: TRBJ2-5; V gene: TRBV7-8; CDR3 protein: CASSFVLASGKETQYF
J gene: TRBJ2-1; V gene: TRBV10-1; CDR3 protein: CASSETSGGYNEQFF
J gene: TRBJ1-1; V gene: TRBV6-4; CDR3 protein: CASSSQGNTEAFF
J gene: TRBJ2-7; V gene: TRBV7-9; CDR3 protein: CASSSPGLAGVEQYF
J gene: TRBJ2-1; V gene: TRBV9; CDR3 protein: CANSQGTSGTYNEQFF
J gene: TRBJ2-2; V gene: TRBV4-1; CDR3 protein: CASSQEGQGNGELFF
J gene: TRBJ1-2; V gene: TRBV19; CDR3 protein: CASSIRQANYGYTF
J gene: TRBJ2-7; V gene: TRBV27; CDR3 protein: CASSTQGMGYEQYF
J gene: TRBJ1-4; V gene: TRBV19; CDR3 protein: CASSMGSRDRAKLFF
J gene: TRBJ2-7; V gene: TRBV11-3; CDR3 protein: CASSFPGDSLEQYF
J gene: TRBJ1-5; V gene: TRBV10-3; CDR3 protein: CAIGSGQGYSNQPQHF
J gene: TRBJ2-1; V gene: TRBV27; CDR3 protein: CASTTGGYEQFF
J gene: TRBJ2-5; V gene: TRBV6-5; CDR3 protein: CASRVTGSQETQYF
J gene: TRBJ2-1; V gene: TRBV10-3; CDR3 protein: CAISDIVSPHNEQFF
J gene: TRBJ1-3; V gene: TRBV5-1; CDR3 protein: CASSLGLLSGNTIYF
J gene: TRBJ2-2; V gene: TRBV4-2; CDR3 protein: CASSISGGELFF
J gene: .; V gene: TRBV4-3; CDR3 protein: CASSQGGQGAYEQYF
J gene: TRBJ2-7; V gene: TRBV2; CDR3 protein: CASSDPVYEQYF
J gene: TRBJ1-1; V gene: TRBV30; CDR3 protein: CAWSVRSTEAFF
J gene: TRBJ2-7; V gene: TRBV6-1; CDR3 protein: CASSSGTSKYEQYF
J gene: TRBJ2-2; V gene: TRBV2; CDR3 protein: CASRVGQGGTGELFF
J gene: TRBJ2-1; V gene: TRBV7-8; CDR3 protein: CASSLIVAGGDEQFF
J gene: TRBJ2-7; V gene: TRBV11-2; CDR3 protein: CASSATGLAGGRLYEQYF
J gene: .; V gene: TRBV10-3; CDR3 protein: CAIRGTGTGESEQYF
J gene: TRBJ2-1; V gene: TRBV10-3; CDR3 protein: CAIIRGGGYNEQFF
J gene: TRBJ2-3; V gene: TRBV7-2; CDR3 protein: CASSLRRGLSTDTQYF
J gene: TRBJ2-7; V gene: TRBV6-6; CDR3 protein: CASRNTGGRYEQYF
J gene: TRBJ1-5; V gene: TRBV2; CDR3 protein: CASSEGQGNQPQHF
J gene: TRBJ2-1; V gene: TRBV6-1; CDR3 protein: CASRPDTRSYNEQFF
J gene: TRBJ1-5; V gene: TRBV27; CDR3 protein: CASSVDIYQPQHF
J gene: TRBJ2-1; V gene: TRBV13; CDR3 protein: CASSITGGTYNEQFF
J gene: TRBJ2-3; V gene: TRBV2; CDR3 protein: CASRLWTSGRARADTQYF